Below, 20 T cell receptor beta chains from the same sample are listed, as sequenced in a study of molecular identifiers for immune sequencing clone quantification. MiXCR was run by TCRdb on the PCR reads, yielding one entry per CDR3 protein. The data hold some 590,000 distinct CDR3 sequences, with 25% observed a single time. What was sequenced was naive CD8+ T cells from blood, with Jurkat cell RNA spiked in. The sample's subset: FACS-sorted CD8+CD4-CCR7+CD45RA+ naive T cells. All receptors come from a human donor in good health. Some libraries in this study had Jurkat cell RNA spiked in.

This clonotype came up a few times. This chain uses TRBV30 with TRBJ2-7, with D unresolved. V was pared by 0 bases and J by 3 bases, with 9 bases between. The CDR3 loop spans 13 amino acids. Per germline, CDR1 GTSNPN and CDR2 SVGIG (reference sequence). CDR3 amino acids: CAWSVEDDYEQYF. The CDR3 DNA is TGTGCCTGGAGTGTTGAGGACGACTACGAGCAGTACTTC. The full variable domain, its missing parts supplied by reference TRBV30 and TRBJ2-7, is SQTIHQWPATLVQPVGSPLSLECTVEGTSNPNLYWYRQAAGRGLQLLFYSVGIGQISSEVPQNLSASRPQDRQFILSSKKLLLSDSGFYLCAWSVEDDYEQYFGPGTRLTVT.

This chain uses TRBV6-2 or TRBV6-3 with TRBJ2-7; tentatively, D is TRBD2 (6 bases). With 4 bases removed from V and 4 bases from J, the gap between germline ends came to 11 bases. There are 13 residues in the CDR3. In germline, CDR1 is MNHEY, CDR2 SVGEGT. The CDR3 coding sequence is TGTGCCAGCAGTTTGCGGGGCGTTTACGAGCAGTACTTC. It yields the protein CASSLRGVYEQYF.

This clonotype was recorded a few times. This CDR3 reads CASSYRDRGIDEQFF. The CDR3 nucleotides read TGTGCCAGCAGCTACAGGGACAGGGGGATTGATGAGCAGTTCTTC. The chain is built from TRBV7-9 and TRBJ2-1; 11 nucleotides line up with TRBD1. CDR1 and CDR2 (germline): SEHNR, FQNEAQ (reference sequence). V shed 4 bases and J 8 bases; nucleotides not matched to a gene: 7. The CDR3 covers 15 residues.

Concerning this clonotype: A read error may be the cause here, since a much bigger clone is one base away. The chain uses TRBV11-2 and TRBJ2-3; maybe TRBD1 (6 bases). Per germline, CDR1 SGHAT and CDR2 FQNNGV. The CDR3 consists of 16 residues. CDR3 nucleotides: TGTGCCAGCAGCCTGAGGGGGAAGGCTAGCACAGCTACGCAGTATTTT. Its translation is CASSLRGKASTATQYF.

This clonotype was seen a few times. The chain couples TRBV12-5 to TRBJ2-1; perhaps TRBD2 as D (5 bases). CDR1 is LGHNT, CDR2 FRNRAP, per germline. The CDR3 runs 12 residues. V shed 1 base and J shed 12 bases, with 10 bases lying between them. CDR3 DNA sequence: TGTGCTAGTGGTTTGGGCCCCCGGGGGCAGTTCTTC. Protein product: CASGLGPRGQFF.

At least ten counts were recorded for this clonotype. The J gene is TRBJ1-5, the V gene TRBV6-2 or TRBV6-3; D is uncertain. V lost 3 bases, J lost 3 bases, and 12 bases lay in between. CDR3 size: 15 residues. Germline CDR1 MNHEY, CDR2 SVGEGT. CDR3 region: CASSYEAGFNQPQHF. CDR3 nucleotide sequence: TGTGCCAGCAGTTATGAGGCCGGGTTCAATCAGCCCCAGCATTTT.

In its sample, this clonotype was seen many times. The chain's CDR3 is CASSYSPGLEQYF. The CDR3 DNA reads as TGTGCCAGCAGTTACTCGCCTGGGTTAGAGCAGTACTTC. The gene calls are TRBV6-5 and TRBJ2-7; no clear D. The CDR3 has 13 amino acids. Germline loops: CDR1 MNHEY, CDR2 SVGAGI. Trimming pared 0 bases from V and 7 bases from J, leaving 10 bases between.

Concerning this clonotype: This may stem from a read error, because a much larger clone lies one nucleotide away. The chain joins TRBV28 to TRBJ2-5, with TRBD2 matching 8 bases. The CDR3 spans 19 residues. Germline values: CDR1 MDHEN, CDR2 SYDVKM. CDR3 sequence: CASSFGPLGGGGNQVTQYF. Here the CDR3 DNA reads TGTGCCAGCAGTTTCGGCCCCCTCGGGGGCGGGGGGAACCAAGTGACCCAGTACTTC.

This clonotype was seen repeatedly, ten times or more. The chain uses TRBV5-4 and TRBJ2-7; 14 nucleotides match TRBD2. CDR1 and CDR2 (germline): SGHNT, YYREEE (reference sequence). This CDR3 is built from 15 residues. The trim removed 4 bases at V and 7 bases at J, leaving 7 bases unmatched. CDR3 in amino acids: CASSRTSGRPGEQYF. The CDR3 coding sequence is TGTGCCAGCAGCCGGACTAGCGGGAGGCCGGGTGAGCAGTACTTC.

This clonotype occurred a few times. The chain carries TRBV19 and TRBJ1-1; possibly TRBD1 for D (5 bases). The length of the CDR3 is 13 residues. Germline CDR1 is LNHDA and CDR2 is SQIVND (reference sequence). Trimming pared 5 bases from V and 2 bases from J, leaving 9 bases between. The DNA for the CDR3 is TGTGCCAGTAGTTTTGACAGCAACACTGAAGCTTTCTTT. It codes for CASSFDSNTEAFF.

This clonotype was seen a handful of times. Here the CDR3 DNA reads TGTGCCAGCAGTGGGGGGGTGGCCGAGCAGTACTTC. Encoded protein: CASSGGVAEQYF. The chain employs TRBV28 and TRBJ2-7; 7 nucleotides line up with TRBD2. The CDR3 spans 12 residues. After removal of 5 bases from V and 6 bases from J, the junction contained 4 bases not matched to a gene. The V gene's germline CDR1 is MDHEN and CDR2 SYDVKM.

This rearrangement joins TRBV14 to TRBJ2-7, with D maybe TRBD1 (6 bases). In germline, CDR1 is SGHDN, CDR2 FVKESK. The V and J ends lost 0 bases and 3 bases respectively, with 18 bases between them. The CDR3 is 17 residues long. Written as DNA, the CDR3 is TGTGCCAGCAGCCAAGATCTTGGTCAGGGGAACTACTACGAGCAGTACTTC. Translating it yields CASSQDLGQGNYYEQYF.

The V gene is TRBV20-1, the J gene TRBJ2-7; unclear D gene. The CDR3 totals 16 residues. With 5 bases removed from V and 2 bases from J, the gap between germline ends came to 22 bases. The germline gives CDR1 DFQATT, CDR2 SNEGSKA (reference sequence). The CDR3 here is CSADTDRVGYPYEQYF. CDR3 nucleotide sequence: TGCAGTGCTGATACAGACCGGGTTGGCTACCCCTACGAGCAGTACTTC.

This sequence joins TRBV7-2 and TRBJ2-7; D perhaps matches TRBD1 (6 bases). Germline V gives CDR1 SGHTA, CDR2 FQGNSA. The V end was cut by 2 bases, the J end by 3 bases, with 20 bases between. CDR3 length: 17 residues. The CDR3, as DNA: TGTGCCAGCAGCTTAATTACCACGGACAGAGTAGACTACGAGCAGTACTTC. Residues: CASSLITTDRVDYEQYF. The variable domain in full, completed from reference TRBV7-2 and TRBJ2-7, reads GAGVSQSPSNKVTEKGKDVELRCDPISGHTALYWYRQSLGQGLEFLIYFQGNSAPDKSGLPSDRFSAERTGGSVSTLTIQRTQQEDSAVYLCASSLITTDRVDYEQYFGPGTRLTVT.

This clonotype was seen ten or more times. The chain has TRBV27 and TRBJ1-2; D gene uncertain. Germline CDR1 and CDR2: MNHEY and SMNVEV (reference sequence). This CDR3 has 13 residues. V shed 3 bases and J shed 6 bases, with 11 bases lying between them. The CDR3 nucleotides read TGTGCCAGCAGTTTCTCGTTGCTGCATGGCTACACCTTC. It yields the protein CASSFSLLHGYTF.

This chain uses TRBV21-1 with TRBJ2-3; the listed D gene, TRBD1, was not tested against the DNA. TRBV21-1 is termed a pseudogene. This CDR3 comprises 16 residues. The DNA of the CDR3 is TGTGCCAGCAGCACTCACGCAGGGACAGACACAGATACGCAGTATTTT. Translating gives CASSTHAGTDTDTQYF.

V usage is TRBV7-9 and J usage is TRBJ2-1; no firm D call. CDR1 and CDR2 (germline): SEHNR, FQNEAQ (reference sequence). The CDR3 contains 15 residues. Between the trimmed V and J ends, which lost 2 bases and 4 bases, there was a span of 12 bases. CDR3: CASSLTQQYYNEQFF. CDR3 bases: TGTGCCAGCAGCTTAACTCAACAGTATTACAATGAGCAGTTCTTC.

The rearrangement links TRBV27 to TRBJ2-5; tentative D call: TRBD1 (6 bases). V shed 6 bases and J shed 2 bases, with 22 bases lying between them. There are 17 residues in the CDR3. CDR1 and CDR2 (germline): MNHEY, SMNVEV (reference sequence). The CDR3 DNA reads TGTGCCAGCAGCAACATGGGACATGGGGTCCCACAAGAGACCCAGTACTTC. It specifies CASSNMGHGVPQETQYF.

The V gene is TRBV7-9, the J gene TRBJ2-5; TRBD2 matches 11 bases. The CDR3 length is 16 residues. The junction had 7 bases not matched to a gene; V was cut back by 4 bases and J by 3 bases. CDR1 is SEHNR, CDR2 FQNEAQ, per germline (reference sequence). In DNA, the CDR3 is TGTGCCAGCAGCTCACTAGTGGGACTAGCGGAAGAGACCCAGTACTTC. As protein: CASSSLVGLAEETQYF. Full variable domain (remainder filled in from reference TRBV7-9 and TRBJ2-5): DTGVSQNPRHKITKRGQNVTFRCDPISEHNRLYWYRQTLGQGPEFLTYFQNEAQLEKSRLLSDRFSAERPKGSFSTLEIQRTEQGDSAMYLCASSSLVGLAEETQYFGPGTRLLVL.

This clonotype was detected only a few times. This clone may be a read error of a much larger clone one base away. The genes are TRBV12-3 or TRBV12-4 and TRBJ2-5, with no clear D. This CDR3 is built from 14 residues. The CDR3 loop is CASSLESVQGTQYF. In nucleotides, the CDR3 is TGTGCCAGCAGTTTAGAGAGCGTCCAAGGGACCCAGTACTTC.